These T cell receptor beta chains were read from a single sample in a study of blood T cell repertoires in COVID-19. Measured with immunoSEQ multiplex PCR; TCRdb has only the in-frame clones, and not every one. The sample has about half a million clones; 70% to 90% are singletons. Sequencing used peripheral blood. These receptors came from a human donor in a cohort sampled during active COVID-19. The CDR3 runs from the conserved cysteine through the conserved F or W. D genes are given only for firm matches. Clone size is not always given. Where it is, it says once, few, many or a class for expanded clones.

length: 14
J: TRBJ2-6
size: -
V: TRBV28
D: -
DNA: TGTGCCAGCAGTAGTGCGGCCGGGGCCAACGTCCTGACTTTC
CDR3: CASSSAAGANVLTF

length: 13
J: TRBJ2-5
size: -
V: TRBV30
D: TRBD2
DNA: TGTGCCTGGAGCTTAGCGGGATGGGAGACCCAGTACTTC
CDR3: CAWSLAGWETQYF

length: 12
J: TRBJ1-1
size: few
V: TRBV18
D: -
DNA: TGTGCCAGCTCTACGGTGAACACTGAAGCTTTCTTT
CDR3: CASSTVNTEAFF

length: 16
J: TRBJ2-3
size: -
V: TRBV28
D: TRBD2
DNA: TGTGCCAGCAGTGAAAGCGGGAGGGCCGTCACAGATACGCAGTATTTT
CDR3: CASSESGRAVTDTQYF

length: 13
J: TRBJ1-5
size: once
V: TRBV30
D: -
DNA: TGTGCCTGGAGTGTAAGCGGGGATCAGCCCCAGCATTTT
CDR3: CAWSVSGDQPQHF

length: 13
J: TRBJ2-7
size: -
V: TRBV6-5
D: -
DNA: TGTGCCAGCAGTTACTCGAAACTAGCAGAGCAGTACTTC
CDR3: CASSYSKLAEQYF

length: 15
J: TRBJ2-1
size: once
V: TRBV19
D: TRBD2
DNA: TGTGCCAGTAGAAGCGGAGCGGGGAGGGGCAATGAGCAGTTCTTC
CDR3: CASRSGAGRGNEQFF

length: 16
J: TRBJ2-2
size: once
V: TRBV3-1/TRBV3-2
D: -
DNA: TGTGCCAGCAGCCAAGATGCTAGCGTAACCACCGGGGAGCTGTTTTTT
CDR3: CASSQDASVTTGELFF

length: 14
J: TRBJ1-2
size: -
V: TRBV15
D: TRBD1
DNA: TGTGCCACCAGCAGAGGCGACAGGGACTATGGCTACACCTTC
CDR3: CATSRGDRDYGYTF

length: 15
J: TRBJ2-3
size: -
V: TRBV18
D: -
DNA: TGTGCCAGCCAACCAGGGTTTGGGGCCACAGATACGCAGTATTTT
CDR3: CASQPGFGATDTQYF

length: 15
J: TRBJ2-7
size: -
V: TRBV27
D: TRBD1
DNA: TGTGCCAGCAGCCAGGGACAGATTCTCACCTACGAGCAGTACTTC
CDR3: CASSQGQILTYEQYF

length: 15
J: TRBJ1-5
size: few
V: TRBV7-2
D: -
DNA: TGTGCCAGCAGCTTAGAGGGACTGACTAATCGGCCCCAGCATTTT
CDR3: CASSLEGLTNRPQHF

length: 14
J: TRBJ1-1
size: -
V: TRBV4-3
D: -
DNA: TGCGCCAGCAGCCTACAGGGCATGAGCACTGAAGCTTTCTTT
CDR3: CASSLQGMSTEAFF

length: 15
J: TRBJ2-2
size: once
V: TRBV15
D: TRBD1
DNA: TGTGCCACCAGCAGAGATATAGGGGGCGTCGGGGAGCTGTTTTTT
CDR3: CATSRDIGGVGELFF

length: 15
J: TRBJ1-1
size: -
V: TRBV23-1
D: -
DNA: TGCGCCAGCAGTCTTCCTGGACAGCTAAACACTGAAGCTTTCTTT
CDR3: CASSLPGQLNTEAFF

length: 13
J: TRBJ1-2
size: -
V: TRBV5-4
D: -
DNA: TGTGCCAGCAGCTTGGTAGGGGTCCGGGGCTACACCTTC
CDR3: CASSLVGVRGYTF

length: 13
J: TRBJ2-7
size: -
V: TRBV6-5
D: -
DNA: TGTGCCAGCAGAGAGACTGACCTCTACGAGCAGTACTTC
CDR3: CASRETDLYEQYF

length: 15
J: TRBJ1-6
size: -
V: TRBV6-5
D: -
DNA: TGTGCCAGCAGGATGCCGGGAGGAAGGGATTCACCCCTCCACTTT
CDR3: CASRMPGGRDSPLHF

length: 18
J: TRBJ2-1
size: -
V: TRBV2
D: TRBD2
DNA: TGTGCCAGCAGTGACTCTCTAGTAGCGGGAGAACCTTACAATGAGCAGTTCTTC
CDR3: CASSDSLVAGEPYNEQFF

length: 15
J: TRBJ2-7
size: -
V: TRBV18
D: -
DNA: TGTGCCAGCTCACCATATTTCGGGGGAGTAGACGAGCAGTACTTC
CDR3: CASSPYFGGVDEQYF

length: 16
J: TRBJ1-4
size: -
V: TRBV7-9
D: TRBD1
DNA: TGTGCCAGCAGTAGAGGACAGGGGGCAACTAATGAAAAACTGTTTTTT
CDR3: CASSRGQGATNEKLFF

length: 14
J: TRBJ1-2
size: -
V: TRBV24-1
D: TRBD1
DNA: TGTGCCACCAGTGATAGGGACAGGGGCTATGGCTACACCTTC
CDR3: CATSDRDRGYGYTF

length: 18
J: TRBJ2-6
size: once
V: TRBV7-3
D: TRBD1
DNA: TGTGCCAGCAGATCCGGACAGGGATCTAAATCCGGGGCCAACGTCCTGACTTTC
CDR3: CASRSGQGSKSGANVLTF

length: 15
J: TRBJ2-7
size: -
V: TRBV27
D: -
DNA: TGTGCCAGCAGTTTATCGGCCAGCGTCCCTTCCGAGCAGTACTTC
CDR3: CASSLSASVPSEQYF

length: 13
J: TRBJ2-5
size: -
V: TRBV7-3
D: -
DNA: TGTGCCAGCAGCCCCGGACAGCAAGAGACCCAGTACTTC
CDR3: CASSPGQQETQYF

length: 17
J: TRBJ1-2
size: -
V: TRBV15
D: TRBD1
DNA: TGTGCCACCAGCAGAGATTCAAGGACAGGGGCGGATGGGGGCTACACCTTC
CDR3: CATSRDSRTGADGGYTF

length: 15
J: TRBJ1-1
size: -
V: TRBV27
D: -
DNA: TGTGCCAGCACCCACCACAGGGAAGGGGACACTGAAGCTTTCTTT
CDR3: CASTHHREGDTEAFF